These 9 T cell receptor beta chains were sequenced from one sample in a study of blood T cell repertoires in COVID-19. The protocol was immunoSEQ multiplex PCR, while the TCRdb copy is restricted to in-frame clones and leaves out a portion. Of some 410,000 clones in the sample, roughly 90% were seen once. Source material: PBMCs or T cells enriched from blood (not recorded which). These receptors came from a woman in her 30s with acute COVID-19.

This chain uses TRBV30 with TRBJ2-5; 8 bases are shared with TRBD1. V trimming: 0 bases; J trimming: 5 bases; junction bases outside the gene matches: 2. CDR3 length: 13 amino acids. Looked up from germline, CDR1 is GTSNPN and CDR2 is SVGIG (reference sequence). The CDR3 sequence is CAWSVRTGETQYF. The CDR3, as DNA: TGTGCCTGGAGTGTCAGGACAGGGGAGACCCAGTACTTC.

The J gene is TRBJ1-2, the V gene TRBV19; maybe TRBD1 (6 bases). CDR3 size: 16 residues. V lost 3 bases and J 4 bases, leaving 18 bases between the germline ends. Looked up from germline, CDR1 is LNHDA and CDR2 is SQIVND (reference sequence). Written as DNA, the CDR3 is TGTGCCAGTAGTATTCTCCCTCGGACAGAGAGCTATGGCTACACCTTC. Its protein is CASSILPRTESYGYTF.

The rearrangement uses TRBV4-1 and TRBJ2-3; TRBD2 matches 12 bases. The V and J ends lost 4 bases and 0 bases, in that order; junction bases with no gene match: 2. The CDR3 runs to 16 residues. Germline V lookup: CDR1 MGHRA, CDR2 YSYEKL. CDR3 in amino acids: CASSRGTSGSTDTQYF. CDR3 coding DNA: TGCGCCAGCAGCCGTGGGACTAGCGGGAGCACAGATACGCAGTATTTT.

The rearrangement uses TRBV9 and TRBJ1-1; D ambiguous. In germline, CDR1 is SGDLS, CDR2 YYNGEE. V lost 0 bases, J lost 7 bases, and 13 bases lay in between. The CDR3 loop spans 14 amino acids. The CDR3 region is CASSVGPGSDEAFF. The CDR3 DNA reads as TGTGCCAGCAGCGTAGGTCCGGGTTCGGATGAAGCTTTCTTT.

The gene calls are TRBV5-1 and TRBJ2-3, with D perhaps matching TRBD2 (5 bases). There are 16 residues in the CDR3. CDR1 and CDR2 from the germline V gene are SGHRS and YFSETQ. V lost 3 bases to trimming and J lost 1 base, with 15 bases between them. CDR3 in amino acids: CASSSSGKGGTDTQYF. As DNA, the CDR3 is TGCGCCAGCAGCTCCTCCGGGAAGGGAGGCACAGATACGCAGTATTTT.

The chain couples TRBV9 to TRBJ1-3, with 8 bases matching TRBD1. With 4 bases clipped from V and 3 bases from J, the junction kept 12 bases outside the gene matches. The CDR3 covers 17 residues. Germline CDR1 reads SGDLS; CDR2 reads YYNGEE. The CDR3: CASSPTPGQVGGNTIYF. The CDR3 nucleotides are TGTGCCAGCAGCCCAACCCCGGGACAGGTGGGTGGAAACACCATATATTTT.

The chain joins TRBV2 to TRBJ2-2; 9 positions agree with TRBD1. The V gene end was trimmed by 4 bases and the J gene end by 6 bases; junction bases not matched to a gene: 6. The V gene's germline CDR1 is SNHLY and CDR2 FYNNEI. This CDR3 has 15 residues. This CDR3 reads CASSVRQGVAGELFF. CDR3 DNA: TGTGCCAGCAGTGTCCGACAGGGGGTAGCCGGGGAGCTGTTTTTT.

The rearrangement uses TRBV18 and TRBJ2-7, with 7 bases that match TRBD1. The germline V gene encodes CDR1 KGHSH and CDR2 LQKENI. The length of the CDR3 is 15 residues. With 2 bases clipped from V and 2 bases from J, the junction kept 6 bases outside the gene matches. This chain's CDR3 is CASSPVQGTAYEQYF. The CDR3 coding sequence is TGTGCCAGCTCACCAGTCCAGGGGACAGCCTACGAGCAGTACTTC.

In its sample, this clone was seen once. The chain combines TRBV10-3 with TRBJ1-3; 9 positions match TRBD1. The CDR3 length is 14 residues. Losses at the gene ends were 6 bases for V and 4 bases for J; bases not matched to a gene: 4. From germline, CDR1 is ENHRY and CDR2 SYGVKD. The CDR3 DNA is TGTGCCATCAGGTTGGACAGGGGAGGAAACACCATATATTTT. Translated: CAIRLDRGGNTIYF.